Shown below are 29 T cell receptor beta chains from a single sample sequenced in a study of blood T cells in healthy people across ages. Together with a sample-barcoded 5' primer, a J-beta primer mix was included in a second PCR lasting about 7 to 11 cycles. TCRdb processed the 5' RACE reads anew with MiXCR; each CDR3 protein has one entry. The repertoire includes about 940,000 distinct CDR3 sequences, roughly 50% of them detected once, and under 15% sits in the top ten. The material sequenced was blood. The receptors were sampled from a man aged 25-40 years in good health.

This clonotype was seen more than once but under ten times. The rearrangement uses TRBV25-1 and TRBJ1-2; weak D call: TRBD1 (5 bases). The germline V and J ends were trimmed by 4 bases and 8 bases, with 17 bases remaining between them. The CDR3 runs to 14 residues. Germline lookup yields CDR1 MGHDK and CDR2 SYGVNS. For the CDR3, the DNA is TGTGCCAGCAGTGTGGCCGGGGGGATGAGCGGCTACACCTTC. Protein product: CASSVAGGMSGYTF.

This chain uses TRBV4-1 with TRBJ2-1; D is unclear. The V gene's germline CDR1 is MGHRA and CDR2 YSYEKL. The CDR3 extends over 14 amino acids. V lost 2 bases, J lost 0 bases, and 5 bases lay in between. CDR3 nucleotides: TGCGCCAGCAGCCAATCCCCCTCCTACAATGAGCAGTTCTTC. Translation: CASSQSPSYNEQFF.

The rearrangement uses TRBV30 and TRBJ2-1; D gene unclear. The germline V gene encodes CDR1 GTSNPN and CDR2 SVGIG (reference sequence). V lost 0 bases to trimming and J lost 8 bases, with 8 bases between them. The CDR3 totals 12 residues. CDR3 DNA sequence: TGTGCCTGGAGTGTACAAGCCTATGAGCAGTTCTTC. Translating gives CAWSVQAYEQFF.

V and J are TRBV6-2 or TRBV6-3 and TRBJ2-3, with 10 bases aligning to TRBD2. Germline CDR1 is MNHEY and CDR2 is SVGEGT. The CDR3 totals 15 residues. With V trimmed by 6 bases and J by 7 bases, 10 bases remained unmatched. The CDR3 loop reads CASRTSGGAAYTQYF. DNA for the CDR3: TGTGCCAGCAGGACAAGCGGGGGGGCAGCATATACGCAGTATTTT.

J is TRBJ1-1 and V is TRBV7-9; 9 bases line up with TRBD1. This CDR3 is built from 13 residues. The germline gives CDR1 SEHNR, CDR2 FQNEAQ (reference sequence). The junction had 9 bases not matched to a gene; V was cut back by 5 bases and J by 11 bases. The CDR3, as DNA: TGTGCCAGCAGCCCGAGGACAGGGGAGGGTGCTTTCTTT. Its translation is CASSPRTGEGAFF. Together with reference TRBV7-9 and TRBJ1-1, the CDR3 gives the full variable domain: DTGVSQNPRHKITKRGQNVTFRCDPISEHNRLYWYRQTLGQGPEFLTYFQNEAQLEKSRLLSDRFSAERPKGSFSTLEIQRTEQGDSAMYLCASSPRTGEGAFFGQGTRLTVV.

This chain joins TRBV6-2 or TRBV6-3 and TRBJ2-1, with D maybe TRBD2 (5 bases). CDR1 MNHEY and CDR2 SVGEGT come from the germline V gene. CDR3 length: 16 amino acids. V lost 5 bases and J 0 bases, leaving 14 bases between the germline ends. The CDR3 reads CASSPIEGFSYNEQFF. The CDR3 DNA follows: TGTGCCAGCAGTCCCATCGAGGGCTTCTCCTACAATGAGCAGTTCTTC.

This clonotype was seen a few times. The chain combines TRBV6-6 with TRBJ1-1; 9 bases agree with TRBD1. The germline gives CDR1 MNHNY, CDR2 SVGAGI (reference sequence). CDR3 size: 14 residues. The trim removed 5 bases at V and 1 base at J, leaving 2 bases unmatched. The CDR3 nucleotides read TGTGCCAGCAGTGCGACAGGGGGGAACACTGAAGCTTTCTTT. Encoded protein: CASSATGGNTEAFF.

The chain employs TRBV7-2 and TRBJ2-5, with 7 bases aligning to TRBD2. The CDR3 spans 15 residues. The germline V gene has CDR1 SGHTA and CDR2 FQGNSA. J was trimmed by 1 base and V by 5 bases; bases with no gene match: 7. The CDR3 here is CASSGATSVQETQYF. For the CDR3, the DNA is TGTGCCAGCAGCGGAGCTACTAGCGTCCAAGAGACCCAGTACTTC.

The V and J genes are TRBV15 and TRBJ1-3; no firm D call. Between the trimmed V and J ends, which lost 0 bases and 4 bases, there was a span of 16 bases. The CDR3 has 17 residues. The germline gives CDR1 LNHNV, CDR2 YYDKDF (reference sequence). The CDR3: CATSRDTGLGGGNTIYF. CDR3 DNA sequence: TGTGCCACCAGCAGAGATACTGGACTCGGTGGAGGAAACACCATATATTTT. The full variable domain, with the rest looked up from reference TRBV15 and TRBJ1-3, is DAMVIQNPRYQVTQFGKPVTLSCSQTLNHNVMYWYQQKSSQAPKLLFHYYDKDFNNEADTPDNFQSRRPNTSFCFLDIRSPGLGDTAMYLCATSRDTGLGGGNTIYFGEGSWLTVV.

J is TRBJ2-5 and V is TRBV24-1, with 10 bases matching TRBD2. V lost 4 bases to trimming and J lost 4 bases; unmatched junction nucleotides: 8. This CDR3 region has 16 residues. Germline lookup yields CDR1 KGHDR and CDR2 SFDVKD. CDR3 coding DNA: TGTGCCACCAGTGACCCAGCGGGAGGGCCGCGAGAGACCCAGTACTTC. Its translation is CATSDPAGGPRETQYF.

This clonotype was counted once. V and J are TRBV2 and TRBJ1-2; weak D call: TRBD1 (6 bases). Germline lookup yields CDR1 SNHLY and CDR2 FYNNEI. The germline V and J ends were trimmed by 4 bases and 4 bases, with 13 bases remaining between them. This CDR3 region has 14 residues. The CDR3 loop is CASSVQGLGYGYTF. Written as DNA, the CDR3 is TGTGCCAGCAGTGTCCAGGGGCTTGGCTATGGCTACACCTTC.

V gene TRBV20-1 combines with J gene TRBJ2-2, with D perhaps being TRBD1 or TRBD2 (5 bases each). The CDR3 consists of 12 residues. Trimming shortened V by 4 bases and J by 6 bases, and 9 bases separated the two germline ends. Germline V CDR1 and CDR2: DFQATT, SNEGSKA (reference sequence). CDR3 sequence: CSAKRGPGELFF. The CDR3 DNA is TGCAGTGCTAAGAGGGGACCCGGGGAGCTGTTTTTT.

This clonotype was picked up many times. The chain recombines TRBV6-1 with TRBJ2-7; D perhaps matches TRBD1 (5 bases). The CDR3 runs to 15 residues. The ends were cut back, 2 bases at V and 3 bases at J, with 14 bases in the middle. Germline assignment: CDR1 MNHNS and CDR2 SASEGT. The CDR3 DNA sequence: TGTGCCAGCAGTGAATCAACAGGCTGGCTCTACGAGCAGTACTTC. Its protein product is CASSESTGWLYEQYF.

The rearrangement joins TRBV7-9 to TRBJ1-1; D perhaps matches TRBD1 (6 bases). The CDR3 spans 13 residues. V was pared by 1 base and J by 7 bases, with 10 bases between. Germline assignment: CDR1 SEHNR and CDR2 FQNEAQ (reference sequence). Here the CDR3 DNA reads TGTGCCAGCAGCTTAGACACAGGGCATGAAGCTTTCTTT. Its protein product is CASSLDTGHEAFF.

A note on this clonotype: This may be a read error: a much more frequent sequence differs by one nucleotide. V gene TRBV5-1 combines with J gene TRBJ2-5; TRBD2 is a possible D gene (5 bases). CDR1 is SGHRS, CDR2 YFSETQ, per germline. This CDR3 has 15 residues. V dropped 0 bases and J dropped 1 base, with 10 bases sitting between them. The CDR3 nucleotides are TGCGCCAGCAGCTTGGTTTCGCGGGCCCAAGAGACCCAGTACTTC. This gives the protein CASSLVSRAQETQYF.

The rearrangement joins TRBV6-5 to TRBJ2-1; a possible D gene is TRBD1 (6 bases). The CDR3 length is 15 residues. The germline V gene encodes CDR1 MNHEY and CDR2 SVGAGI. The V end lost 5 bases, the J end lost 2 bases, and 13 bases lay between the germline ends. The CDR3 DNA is TGTGCCAGCAGTCCTCTGGACAGTCCCTACAATGAGCAGTTCTTC. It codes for CASSPLDSPYNEQFF.

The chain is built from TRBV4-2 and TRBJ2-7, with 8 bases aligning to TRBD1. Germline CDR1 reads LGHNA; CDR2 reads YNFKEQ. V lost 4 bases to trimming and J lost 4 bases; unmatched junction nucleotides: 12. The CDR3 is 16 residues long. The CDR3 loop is CASSPPLGTGPYEQYF. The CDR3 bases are TGTGCCAGCAGCCCACCTCTGGGGACAGGACCTTACGAGCAGTACTTC.

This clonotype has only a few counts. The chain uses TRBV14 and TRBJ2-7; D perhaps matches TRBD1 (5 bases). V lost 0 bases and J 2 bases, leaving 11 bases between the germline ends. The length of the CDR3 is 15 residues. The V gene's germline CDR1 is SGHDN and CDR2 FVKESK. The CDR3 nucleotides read TGTGCCAGCAGCCAAGAGGGGTCAGGGACCTACGAGCAGTACTTC. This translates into CASSQEGSGTYEQYF.

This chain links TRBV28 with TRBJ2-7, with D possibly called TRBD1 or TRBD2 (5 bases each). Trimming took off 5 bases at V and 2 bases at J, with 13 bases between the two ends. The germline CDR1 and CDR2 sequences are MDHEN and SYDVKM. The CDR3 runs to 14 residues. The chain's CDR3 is CASSAGTQTYEQYF. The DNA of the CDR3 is TGTGCCAGCAGTGCCGGGACGCAAACCTACGAGCAGTACTTC.

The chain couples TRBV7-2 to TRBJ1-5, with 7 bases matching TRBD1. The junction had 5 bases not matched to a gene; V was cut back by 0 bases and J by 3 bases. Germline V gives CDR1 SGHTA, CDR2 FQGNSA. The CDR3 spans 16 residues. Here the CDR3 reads CASSLASGTDNQPQHF. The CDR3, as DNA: TGTGCCAGCAGCTTAGCGTCGGGGACAGACAATCAGCCCCAGCATTTT.

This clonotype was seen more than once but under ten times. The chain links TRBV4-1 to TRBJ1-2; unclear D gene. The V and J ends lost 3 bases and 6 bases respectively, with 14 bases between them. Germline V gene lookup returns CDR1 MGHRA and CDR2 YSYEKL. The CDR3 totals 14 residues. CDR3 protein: CASSHPPKKDGYTF. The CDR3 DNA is TGCGCCAGCAGCCATCCCCCGAAGAAGGATGGCTACACCTTC.

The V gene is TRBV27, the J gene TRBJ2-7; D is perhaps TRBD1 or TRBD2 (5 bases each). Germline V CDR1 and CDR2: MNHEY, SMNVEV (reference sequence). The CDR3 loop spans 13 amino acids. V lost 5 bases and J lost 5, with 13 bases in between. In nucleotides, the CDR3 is TGTGCCAGCAGTACGGCAGGGACGAACGAGCAGTACTTC. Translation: CASSTAGTNEQYF.

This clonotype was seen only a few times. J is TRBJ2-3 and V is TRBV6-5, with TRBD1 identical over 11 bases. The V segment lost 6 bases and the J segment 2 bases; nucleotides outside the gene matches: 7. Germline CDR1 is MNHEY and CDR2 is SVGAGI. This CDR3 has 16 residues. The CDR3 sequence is CASSRGDRGITDTQYF. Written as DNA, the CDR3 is TGTGCCAGCAGCCGGGGGGACAGGGGGATCACAGATACGCAGTATTTT.

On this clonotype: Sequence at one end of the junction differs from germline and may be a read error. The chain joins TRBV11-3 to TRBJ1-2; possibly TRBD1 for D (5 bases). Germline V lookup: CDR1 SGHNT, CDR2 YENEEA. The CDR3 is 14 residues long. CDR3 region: CASSSLTGDYGYTF. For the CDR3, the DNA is TGTGCCAGCAGCTCGTTGACTGGGGACTATGGCTACACCTTT.

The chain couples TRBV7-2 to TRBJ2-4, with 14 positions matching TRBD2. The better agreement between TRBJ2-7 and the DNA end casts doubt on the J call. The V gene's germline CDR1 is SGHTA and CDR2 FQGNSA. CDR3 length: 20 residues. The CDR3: CASSPYGLAGGLTQAYEQYF. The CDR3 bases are TGTGCCAGCAGCCCCTATGGACTAGCGGGGGGCCTTACTCAAGCCTACGAGCAGTACTTC.

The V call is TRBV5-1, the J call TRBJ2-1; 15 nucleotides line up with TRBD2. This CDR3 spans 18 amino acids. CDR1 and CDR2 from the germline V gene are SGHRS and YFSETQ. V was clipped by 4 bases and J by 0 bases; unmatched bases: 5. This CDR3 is CASSGGLAGGSSYNEQFF. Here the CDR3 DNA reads TGCGCCAGCAGCGGGGGACTAGCGGGGGGCTCCTCCTACAATGAGCAGTTCTTC.

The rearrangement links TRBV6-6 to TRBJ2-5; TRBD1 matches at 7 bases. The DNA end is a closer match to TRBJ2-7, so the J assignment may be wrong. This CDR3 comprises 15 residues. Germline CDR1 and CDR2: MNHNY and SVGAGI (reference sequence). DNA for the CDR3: TGTGCCAGCAGTTACTCCGTCCAGGGACAGTACGAGCAGTACTTC. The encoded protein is CASSYSVQGQYEQYF.

In DNA form, the CDR3 reads TGTGCCAGCAGTTTATTGGGCGGACAGGGGAGTTTGGACTATGGCTACACCTTC. It is translated as CASSLLGGQGSLDYGYTF. The chain uses TRBV28 and TRBJ1-2; 9 bases are shared with TRBD1. Germline lookup yields CDR1 MDHEN and CDR2 SYDVKM. The CDR3 has 18 amino acids. J gave up 3 bases and V 1 base, and 12 bases lay outside the gene matches.

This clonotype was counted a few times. The CDR3 sequence: CASSLGAGRNEQFF. The CDR3 nucleotides are TGCGCCAGCAGCTTGGGAGCGGGGCGGAATGAGCAGTTCTTC. The rearrangement uses TRBV5-1 and TRBJ2-1; TRBD2 matches at 7 bases. The V gene's germline CDR1 is SGHRS and CDR2 YFSETQ. V lost 0 bases to trimming and J lost 7 bases; unmatched junction nucleotides: 4. This CDR3 region has 14 residues.